The 25 T cell receptor beta chains reported below all come from one sample, sequenced in a study of OX40 agonist ivuxolimab in advanced cancers. The method was immunoSEQ multiplex PCR; TCRdb's version includes in-frame clones alone and lacks a portion of them. This sample has more than 45,000 clones, with approximately 90% found just once. The sequences come from CD4+ or CD8+ T cells sorted from blood, collected in a trial of the OX40 agonist ivuxolimab. The origin of the receptors is an adult with an advanced solid tumor such as melanoma, head and neck, liver or kidney cancer.

The chain is built from TRBV29-1 and TRBJ2-1; TRBD1 might be the D (6 bases). The germline gives CDR1 SQVTM, CDR2 ANQGSEA. The CDR3 covers 14 residues. V was cut by 3 bases and J by 6 bases, with 15 bases left in between. The CDR3: CSVDSQGNVNEQFF. In nucleotides, the CDR3 is TGCAGCGTTGACTCGCAGGGGAACGTCAATGAGCAGTTCTTC.

The chain combines TRBV5-5 with TRBJ2-2; no clear D gene. CDR1 and CDR2 (germline): SGHKS, YYEKEE (reference sequence). The V gene lost 2 bases and the J gene lost 7 bases, with 0 bases spanning the gap. This CDR3 is built from 10 residues. CDR3 nucleotides: TGTGCCAGCAGCTTCGGGGAGCTGTTTTTT. The encoded protein is CASSFGELFF.

Only a few counts were recorded for this clone. This chain connects TRBV7-9 to TRBJ2-1, with D hard to call. CDR3 size: 12 residues. V lost 5 bases and J lost 6, with 8 bases in between. Looked up from germline, CDR1 is SEHNR and CDR2 is FQNEAQ (reference sequence). CDR3: CASSPDPNEQFF. CDR3 coding DNA: TGTGCCAGCAGCCCGGACCCCAATGAGCAGTTCTTC. Filled out from reference TRBV7-9 and TRBJ2-1, the complete variable domain reads DTGVSQNPRHKITKRGQNVTFRCDPISEHNRLYWYRQTLGQGPEFLTYFQNEAQLEKSRLLSDRFSAERPKGSFSTLEIQRTEQGDSAMYLCASSPDPNEQFFGPGTRLTVL.

The chain employs TRBV30 and TRBJ2-1; D is unresolved. Germline lookup yields CDR1 GTSNPN and CDR2 SVGIG (reference sequence). The CDR3 covers 11 residues. V lost 2 bases and J lost 10, with 9 bases in between. CDR3 sequence (DNA): TGTGCCTGGAGTATGATGGGCGAGCAGTTCTTC. Protein: CAWSMMGEQFF.

This clone came up once. The chain couples TRBV13 to TRBJ2-1; 8 positions match TRBD2. J lost 3 bases, V lost 5 bases, and 6 bases had no gene match. The V gene's germline CDR1 is PRHDT and CDR2 FYEKMQ (reference sequence). This CDR3 region has 15 residues. The CDR3 DNA sequence: TGTGCCAGCAGCGCGCTAGCGGGCCTCTACAATGAGCAGTTCTTC. Its protein is CASSALAGLYNEQFF.

The chain employs TRBV19 and TRBJ2-2; no clear D gene. This CDR3 comprises 14 residues. Germline lookup yields CDR1 LNHDA and CDR2 SQIVND (reference sequence). V was trimmed by 5 bases and J by 6 bases, leaving 13 bases between them. CDR3 coding DNA: TGTGCCAGTAGTCCCCAAACAGCTGCCGGGGAGCTGTTTTTT. Its translation: CASSPQTAAGELFF.

This rearrangement joins TRBV29-1 to TRBJ1-2; a possible D gene is TRBD1 (6 bases). The V end was cut by 4 bases, the J end by 4 bases, with 19 bases between. The CDR3 sequence is 15 residues long. CDR1 and CDR2 from the germline V gene are SQVTM and ANQGSEA. The CDR3 protein is CSVVGGHSSGYGYTF. DNA for the CDR3: TGCAGCGTTGTAGGGGGACACTCCTCAGGCTATGGCTACACCTTC.

The chain employs TRBV5-8 and TRBJ2-3, with D possibly called TRBD1 or TRBD2 (5 bases each). V was shortened by 6 bases and J by 1 base, with 15 bases between the two germline ends. Germline V gene sequence: CDR1 SGHTS, CDR2 YDEGEE. This CDR3 region has 15 residues. The CDR3 DNA sequence: TGTGCCAGCAACACTCCGGGACCCGGCACAGATACGCAGTATTTT. Its protein is CASNTPGPGTDTQYF.

The chain links TRBV19 to TRBJ1-1, with 7 positions matching TRBD1. This CDR3 is 17 amino acids long. Germline assignment: CDR1 LNHDA and CDR2 SQIVND (reference sequence). V lost 8 bases to trimming and J lost 3 bases; unmatched junction nucleotides: 18. This chain's CDR3 is CASRTALILTGDTEAFF. CDR3 DNA sequence: TGTGCCAGTCGTACGGCTTTAATATTAACAGGGGACACTGAAGCTTTCTTT.

The chain combines TRBV27 with TRBJ2-1; D perhaps matches TRBD2 (6 bases). Trimming stripped 0 bases from V and 8 bases from J, with 17 bases between. CDR3 length: 16 amino acids. From germline, CDR1 is MNHEY and CDR2 SMNVEV (reference sequence). This chain's CDR3 is CASSLSSGAGTYEQFF. The DNA of the CDR3 is TGTGCCAGCAGTTTATCGTCGGGAGCTGGTACCTATGAGCAGTTCTTC.

This chain joins TRBV28 and TRBJ2-7; D remains ambiguous. V lost 6 bases, J lost 4 bases, and 10 bases lay in between. CDR3 length: 12 amino acids. The germline CDR1 and CDR2 sequences are MDHEN and SYDVKM. For the CDR3, the DNA is TGTGCCAGCAGATCCCGACTTTACGAGCAGTACTTC. The encoded protein is CASRSRLYEQYF.

A single count supports this clone. V gene TRBV5-4 combines with J gene TRBJ2-1; a possible D gene is TRBD2 (5 bases). Germline V gives CDR1 SGHNT, CDR2 YYREEE (reference sequence). This CDR3 has 12 amino acids. Trimming removed 4 bases at V and 8 bases at J, with 10 bases between. The CDR3 region has the DNA TGTGCCAGCAGCCAAACTAGAGATGAGCAGTTCTTC. It translates to CASSQTRDEQFF.

The J gene is TRBJ1-5, the V gene TRBV6-1, with D perhaps matching TRBD1 (6 bases). This CDR3 comprises 14 residues. The germline V and J ends were trimmed by 4 bases and 5 bases, with 12 bases remaining between them. From germline, CDR1 is MNHNS and CDR2 SASEGT. Here the CDR3 reads CASSVGAGDQPQHF. DNA of the CDR3: TGTGCCAGCAGTGTCGGGGCAGGGGATCAGCCCCAGCATTTT.

A single count supports this clone. The chain couples TRBV5-1 to TRBJ2-7, with a weak D call TRBD2 (6 bases). CDR3 length equals 14 residues. The V gene lost 1 base and the J gene lost 7 bases, with 15 bases spanning the gap. Germline loops: CDR1 SGHRS, CDR2 YFSETQ. The CDR3 DNA reads TGCGCCAGCAGCTTGTCAGGAGGGGCTGGGGAGCAGTACTTC. Its translation: CASSLSGGAGEQYF.

V usage is TRBV27 and J usage is TRBJ2-5, with 12 bases that match TRBD2. With V trimmed by 1 base and J by 5 bases, 8 bases remained unmatched. The CDR3 is made up of 17 amino acids. Germline V CDR1 and CDR2: MNHEY, SMNVEV (reference sequence). CDR3 sequence reads: CASSLFPSGGAGETQYF. The DNA of the CDR3 is TGTGCCAGCAGTTTATTTCCTAGCGGGGGGGCGGGGGAGACCCAGTACTTC.

The rearrangement uses TRBV25-1 and TRBJ1-4; the D is unclear. V was clipped by 3 bases and J by 8 bases, with 10 bases between them. CDR1 and CDR2 from the germline V gene are MGHDK and SYGVNS. There are 13 residues in the CDR3. The CDR3 DNA sequence: TGTGCCAGCAGTGATGGGTATGGAGAAAAACTGTTTTTT. This codes for CASSDGYGEKLFF.

The chain recombines TRBV19 with TRBJ2-7, with D perhaps matching TRBD1 (6 bases). This CDR3 has 12 residues. CDR1 is LNHDA and CDR2 is SQIVND in the germline V gene (reference sequence). CDR3 sequence: CASAGVGDEQYF. The CDR3 nucleotides are TGTGCTAGTGCAGGGGTTGGGGACGAGCAGTACTTC.

The V and J genes are TRBV6-5 and TRBJ2-3; D is unresolved. Germline CDR1 and CDR2: MNHEY and SVGAGI. This CDR3 has 15 residues. V lost 4 bases and J 2 bases, leaving 13 bases between the germline ends. CDR3 DNA: TGTGCCAGCAGTTCCCCTGGTTCCACCACAGATACGCAGTATTTT. It is translated as CASSSPGSTTDTQYF.

The CDR3 region has the DNA TGTGCCAGTAGTAGCTACCAAGCGGGAGTTTTCTACAATGAGCAGTTCTTC. Encoded protein: CASSSYQAGVFYNEQFF. V usage is TRBV19 and J usage is TRBJ2-1, with TRBD2 identical over 8 bases. There are 17 residues in the CDR3. V gave up 4 bases and J gave up 3 bases; unmatched junction bases: 11. Per the germline V gene, CDR1 is LNHDA and CDR2 is SQIVND (reference sequence). Using reference TRBV19 and TRBJ2-1 for the parts outside the CDR3, the full variable domain is DGGITQSPKYLFRKEGQNVTLSCEQNLNHDAMYWYRQDPGQGLRLIYYSQIVNDFQKGDIAEGYSVSREKKESFPLTVTSAQKNPTAFYLCASSSYQAGVFYNEQFFGPGTRLTVL.

The chain employs TRBV5-1 and TRBJ2-3; D possibly corresponds to TRBD2 (6 bases). The CDR3 spans 15 residues. The germline CDR1 and CDR2 sequences are SGHRS and YFSETQ. V lost 4 bases, J lost 0 bases, and 12 bases lay in between. Here the CDR3 DNA reads TGCGCCAGCAGCGACGGGACTTCTAGCACAGATACGCAGTATTTT. As protein: CASSDGTSSTDTQYF.

This chain connects TRBV28 to TRBJ2-2, with D perhaps matching TRBD2 (5 bases). CDR1 and CDR2 (germline): MDHEN, SYDVKM. V lost 3 bases and J 4 bases, leaving 15 bases between the germline ends. The CDR3 spans 16 residues. CDR3 in amino acids: CASSFAPSPLTGELFF. The CDR3 DNA sequence: TGTGCCAGCAGTTTTGCGCCTAGCCCACTCACCGGGGAGCTGTTTTTT.

The rearrangement uses TRBV4-1 and TRBJ2-3; the D gene could be TRBD1 or TRBD2 (6 bases each). Germline loops: CDR1 MGHRA, CDR2 YSYEKL. There are 17 residues in the CDR3. V lost 2 bases, J lost 5 bases, and 20 bases lay in between. The CDR3, as DNA: TGCGCCAGCAGCCAACAGAGACGAGGGGGGCCGGGAGATACGCAGTATTTT. It is translated as CASSQQRRGGPGDTQYF.

The chain employs TRBV6-1 and TRBJ2-1, with D unresolved. The CDR3 has 12 amino acids. The V and J ends lost 2 bases and 7 bases respectively, with 6 bases between them. Germline CDR1 MNHNS, CDR2 SASEGT. The CDR3 protein is CASSELGNEQFF. CDR3 sequence (DNA): TGTGCCAGCAGTGAATTGGGGAATGAGCAGTTCTTC.

In DNA form, the CDR3 reads TGTGCCAGCAGCCGACAGGGTAAGCATAATTCACCCCTCCACTTT. This translates into CASSRQGKHNSPLHF. The chain recombines TRBV11-2 with TRBJ1-6; 7 nucleotides align to TRBD1. Per germline, CDR1 SGHAT and CDR2 FQNNGV. Trimming took 5 bases from V and 5 from J; bases not matched to a gene: 6. This CDR3 is 15 amino acids long.

CDR3 DNA: TGTGCCAGCAGCTCCCCGAGTGTAGAGAGATACGAGCAGTACTTC. Amino acid sequence: CASSSPSVERYEQYF. The chain recombines TRBV7-8 with TRBJ2-7; D remains unclear. V was trimmed by 4 bases and J by 4 bases, leaving 17 bases between them. Germline CDR1 and CDR2: SGHVS and FQNEAQ. CDR3 length equals 15 residues.